The 22 T cell receptor beta chains reported below all come from one sample, sequenced in a study of shared clonotypes between healthy human individuals. Generated by immunoSEQ multiplex PCR, the TCRdb table keeps only in-frame clones and is missing some. The repertoire consists of millions of clones, with over 85% occurring once and the leading ten covering 0.1% to 0.15%. Material for sequencing was naive CD4+ T cells sorted from blood. Subset given: CD45RA+ positively selected. Receptors were obtained from a young man in good health.

This chain connects TRBV7-9 to TRBJ1-5; a possible D gene is TRBD1 (5 bases). This CDR3 has 16 residues. Per germline, CDR1 SEHNR and CDR2 FQNEAQ (reference sequence). Trimming cost V 2 bases and J 3 bases, with 14 bases left between them. The CDR3 DNA sequence: TGTGCCAGCAGCTTATCCGGCCAGGGTTTCAATCAGCCCCAGCATTTT. This translates into CASSLSGQGFNQPQHF.

J is TRBJ1-1 and V is TRBV29-1; a weak D match, TRBD1 (5 bases). The CDR3 totals 12 residues. The germline V gene has CDR1 SQVTM and CDR2 ANQGSEA. Trimming removed 7 bases from V and 4 bases from J, with 13 bases in between. CDR3 residues: CSAGPGGTEAFF. The CDR3 DNA reads as TGCAGCGCGGGCCCGGGGGGCACTGAAGCTTTCTTT.

The chain uses TRBV9 and TRBJ1-4; no clear D. This CDR3 has 14 residues. V lost 3 bases, J lost 3 bases, and 9 bases lay in between. Germline assignment: CDR1 SGDLS and CDR2 YYNGEE. The CDR3, as DNA: TGTGCCAGCAGCGCCCCCGGGTCTAATGAAAAACTGTTTTTT. Its protein is CASSAPGSNEKLFF.

This clone was observed once. The chain employs TRBV5-1 and TRBJ2-7; the match to TRBD1 covers 7 bases. The CDR3 has 13 residues. J lost 7 bases, V lost 4 bases, and 8 bases had no gene match. CDR1 SGHRS and CDR2 YFSETQ come from the germline V gene. The chain's CDR3 is CASSVRTGGEQYF. CDR3 DNA sequence: TGCGCCAGCAGCGTCCGGACAGGCGGAGAGCAGTACTTC.

This sequence joins TRBV7-2 and TRBJ1-5, with a possible D match to TRBD1 (5 bases). Germline V CDR1 and CDR2: SGHTA, FQGNSA. This CDR3 is built from 16 residues. V dropped 3 bases and J dropped 2 bases, with 14 bases sitting between them. This CDR3 reads CASSFWGKEGNQPQHF. The CDR3 region has the DNA TGTGCCAGCAGCTTCTGGGGCAAGGAGGGCAATCAGCCCCAGCATTTT.

This clone was seen once. This chain links TRBV7-6 with TRBJ2-3; D gene ambiguous. Germline CDR1 SGHVS, CDR2 FNYEAQ. This CDR3 is 15 amino acids long. Trimming shortened V by 5 bases and J by 1 base, and 13 bases separated the two germline ends. CDR3 sequence reads: CASSAWGRGTDTQYF. The CDR3 region has the DNA TGTGCCAGCAGCGCCTGGGGTAGGGGCACAGATACGCAGTATTTT.

The chain couples TRBV2 to TRBJ1-5; D possibly corresponds to TRBD1 (5 bases). The CDR3 consists of 13 residues. Germline lookup yields CDR1 SNHLY and CDR2 FYNNEI. V shed 9 bases and J shed 7 bases, with 16 bases lying between them. The CDR3 is CASRRDRGQPQHF. The CDR3 nucleotides read TGTGCCAGTAGACGGGACCGAGGACAGCCCCAGCATTTT.

A word on this clone: In the same sample, other DNA sequences code for this CDR3. V usage is TRBV5-1 and J usage is TRBJ2-2; no firm D call. The CDR3 extends over 15 amino acids. Germline V gene lookup returns CDR1 SGHRS and CDR2 YFSETQ. Between the trimmed V and J ends, which lost 0 bases and 2 bases, there was a span of 8 bases. The chain's CDR3 is CASSLDTLNTGELFF. The CDR3 bases are TGCGCCAGCAGCTTGGACACTTTAAACACCGGGGAGCTGTTTTTT.

With regard to this clone: A read error is likely, as this CDR3 ends without the conserved phenylalanine or tryptophan. The DNA is left out, because the CDR3 cannot be placed on it with certainty; the CDR3 is given as TCRdb lists it. The genes are TRBV20-1 and TRBJ1-2; the DNA was not compared with TRBD1, the D call given in the table. Germline V gene data show CDR1 as DFQATT and CDR2 as SNEGSKA (reference sequence). Both ends counted, the CDR3 spans 11 residues. The CDR3 loop reads CSARVQNGAAL.

V gene TRBV27 combines with J gene TRBJ2-7, with a tentative D call TRBD1 (6 bases). Germline V CDR1 and CDR2: MNHEY, SMNVEV (reference sequence). V was pared by 5 bases and J by 0 bases, with 17 bases between. This CDR3 region has 16 residues. DNA for the CDR3: TGTGCCAGCAGTCCTTATATTCTAGGGGGCTCCTACGAGCAGTACTTC. Residues: CASSPYILGGSYEQYF.

The chain recombines TRBV19 with TRBJ2-3; weak D call: TRBD2 (6 bases). The CDR3 consists of 14 residues. Trimming took 5 bases from V and 4 from J, leaving 13 bases between them. Germline loops: CDR1 LNHDA, CDR2 SQIVND (reference sequence). The CDR3 DNA follows: TGTGCCAGTAGTCACCAGGGAGGACCAGATACGCAGTATTTT. The encoded protein is CASSHQGGPDTQYF.

The chain carries TRBV19 and TRBJ1-3; D gene unclear. The V gene lost 10 bases and the J gene lost 3 bases, with 10 bases spanning the gap. CDR1 and CDR2 (germline): LNHDA, SQIVND (reference sequence). This CDR3 has 12 amino acids. For the CDR3, the DNA is TGTGCCACTGGACGGTTTGGAAACACCATATATTTT. Its translation: CATGRFGNTIYF.

The gene calls are TRBV7-2 and TRBJ2-3; 9 positions agree with TRBD2. V was pared by 3 bases and J by 9 bases, with 1 base of the junction left unmatched. This CDR3 contains 12 residues. Germline CDR1 SGHTA, CDR2 FQGNSA. In DNA form, the CDR3 reads TGTGCCAGCAGCTTTGCGGGAGGGACGCAGTATTTT. Its translation is CASSFAGGTQYF.

V usage is TRBV2 and J usage is TRBJ2-5, with 9 nucleotides matching TRBD2. CDR1 SNHLY and CDR2 FYNNEI come from the germline V gene. The CDR3 is made up of 17 amino acids. With 8 bases clipped from V and 5 bases from J, the junction kept 18 bases outside the gene matches. The CDR3 sequence: CASETYGSSGERETQYF. The DNA for the CDR3 is TGTGCCAGCGAAACGTATGGATCTAGCGGGGAGCGGGAGACCCAGTACTTC.

With respect to this clone: One end of the junction is discordant with germline, which a read error may explain. The genes are TRBV7-7 and TRBJ2-5, with 9 bases identical to TRBD2. This CDR3 has 13 residues. Germline CDR1 and CDR2: SSHAT and FNYEAQ (reference sequence). The CDR3 here is CASSLGTSETQYF. The DNA of the CDR3 is TGTGCTAGCAGCCTCGGGACTAGCGAGACCCAGTACTTC. Full variable domain (outside the CDR3, taken from reference TRBV7-7 and TRBJ2-5): GAGVSQSPRYKVTKRGQDVTLRCDPISSHATLYWYQQALGQGPEFLTYFNYEAQPDKSGLPSDRFSAERPEGSISTLTIQRTEQRDSAMYRCASSLGTSETQYFGPGTRLLVL.

The chain employs TRBV5-1 and TRBJ2-3; 13 bases agree with TRBD2. Germline V gene lookup returns CDR1 SGHRS and CDR2 YFSETQ. The CDR3 is 14 amino acids. Losses at the gene ends were 5 bases for V and 5 bases for J; bases not matched to a gene: 2. The CDR3 DNA follows: TGCGCCAGCAGTAGGACTAGCGGGGGAGATACGCAGTATTTT. It is translated as CASSRTSGGDTQYF.

The chain carries TRBV19 and TRBJ2-2; 14 bases line up with TRBD2. Germline CDR1 LNHDA, CDR2 SQIVND (reference sequence). The CDR3 contains 18 residues. V was pared by 3 bases and J by 6 bases, with 9 bases of the junction left unmatched. The CDR3 coding sequence is TGTGCCAGTAGTATTTACGGGACTAGCGGGAGAGGGGCCGGGGAGCTGTTTTTT. Its protein product is CASSIYGTSGRGAGELFF.

V gene TRBV5-1 combines with J gene TRBJ2-5, with TRBD1 matching over 7 bases. Germline CDR1 SGHRS, CDR2 YFSETQ. Trimming removed 4 bases from V and 5 bases from J; junction bases left unmatched: 14. This CDR3 has 16 amino acids. CDR3 in DNA: TGCGCCAGCAGCCTCAGAAGGACAGGTGTTTCGGAGACCCAGTACTTC. Translating it yields CASSLRRTGVSETQYF.

The V gene is TRBV10-1, the J gene TRBJ2-7; D gene uncertain. The CDR3 extends over 11 amino acids. V lost 6 bases and J lost 6, with 9 bases in between. Germline assignment: CDR1 WNHNN and CDR2 SYGVQD (reference sequence). CDR3 DNA sequence: TGCGCCAGCAGGGGTCTTGGCGAGCAGTACTTC. This codes for CASRGLGEQYF.

The chain is built from TRBV4-3 and TRBJ2-7; D perhaps matches TRBD2 (7 bases). The CDR3 is made up of 16 amino acids. Trimming cost V 6 bases and J 1 base, with 19 bases left between them. The germline V gene has CDR1 LGHNA and CDR2 YSLEER. This CDR3 reads CASSPYREGRSYEQYF. CDR3 nucleotides: TGCGCCAGCAGTCCTTACAGGGAGGGGCGTTCCTACGAGCAGTACTTC.

To note about this clone: Other DNA sequences in this sample translate to the same CDR3. The chain is built from TRBV6-1 and TRBJ1-2; tentatively, D is TRBD1 (5 bases). The CDR3 consists of 13 residues. The germline V gene has CDR1 MNHNS and CDR2 SASEGT. The ends were cut back, 0 bases at V and 5 bases at J, with 7 bases in the middle. CDR3 sequence: CASSEAGTYGYTF. CDR3 nucleotide sequence: TGTGCCAGCAGTGAAGCGGGGACTTATGGCTACACCTTC.

V is TRBV13 and J is TRBJ1-1; D call uncertain. Germline V lookup: CDR1 PRHDT, CDR2 FYEKMQ (reference sequence). The V end was cut by 1 base, the J end by 1 base, with 7 bases between. The CDR3 sequence is 14 residues long. The CDR3 sequence: CASSLEGRNTEAFF. Here the CDR3 DNA reads TGTGCCAGCAGCTTAGAGGGCAGGAACACTGAAGCTTTCTTT.